The 28 T cell receptor beta chains given below trace back to one sample, sequenced in a study of blood T cells in healthy people across ages. For the second PCR, which ran for about 7 to 12 cycles, a sample-barcoded 5' primer and a J-beta primer mix were used. TCRdb fed the 5' RACE reads into MiXCR, producing one record per CDR3 protein. Of hundreds of thousands of distinct CDR3 sequences in the sample, 58% were seen once. What was sequenced was blood. These receptors all stem from a young man in good health.

This clonotype was counted only a few times. The DNA of the CDR3 is TGCAGCGTTGAAGATCAAGCTTACGAGCAGTACTTC. It is translated as CSVEDQAYEQYF. J is TRBJ2-4 and V is TRBV29-1, with D uncertain. The DNA matches TRBJ2-7 better at its end, which makes the J call doubtful. The CDR3 is 12 residues long. CDR1 is SQVTM, CDR2 ANQGSEA, per germline.

V usage is TRBV20-1 and J usage is TRBJ2-1; weak D call: TRBD2 (5 bases). This CDR3 spans 13 amino acids. Between the trimmed V and J ends, which lost 5 bases and 4 bases, there was a span of 12 bases. The germline CDR1 and CDR2 sequences are DFQATT and SNEGSKA (reference sequence). CDR3 protein: CSAYTAAYNEQFF. As DNA, the CDR3 is TGCAGTGCTTATACAGCGGCGTACAATGAGCAGTTCTTC.

The chain employs TRBV29-1 and TRBJ1-2; D call uncertain. The CDR3 consists of 13 residues. Germline V gives CDR1 SQVTM, CDR2 ANQGSEA. With 1 base removed from V and 2 bases from J, the gap between germline ends came to 8 bases. CDR3 amino acids: CSVEVRVNYGYTF. CDR3 DNA sequence: TGCAGCGTTGAAGTGAGGGTGAACTATGGCTACACCTTC.

This clonotype was seen more than once but under ten times. The gene calls are TRBV20-1 and TRBJ2-5, with 10 positions matching TRBD2. The CDR3 sequence is 19 residues long. Germline V gene lookup returns CDR1 DFQATT and CDR2 SNEGSKA (reference sequence). Trimming took 2 bases from V and 7 from J; bases not matched to a gene: 22. The CDR3 reads CSARPTPRTSGVPAGTQYF. DNA for the CDR3: TGCAGTGCTAGACCGACCCCGAGAACTAGCGGGGTTCCAGCGGGGACCCAGTACTTC.

This clonotype was detected a few times. The chain carries TRBV15 and TRBJ2-5, with 8 nucleotides matching TRBD1. There are 15 residues in the CDR3. V lost 4 bases, J lost 5 bases, and 9 bases stayed unmatched. Germline V gene lookup returns CDR1 LNHNV and CDR2 YYDKDF (reference sequence). This chain's CDR3 is CATSNPRQGWETQYF. The CDR3, as DNA: TGTGCCACCAGCAACCCTCGACAGGGGTGGGAGACCCAGTACTTC. The variable domain in full, with the rest retrieved from reference TRBV15 and TRBJ2-5, is DAMVIQNPRYQVTQFGKPVTLSCSQTLNHNVMYWYQQKSSQAPKLLFHYYDKDFNNEADTPDNFQSRRPNTSFCFLDIRSPGLGDTAMYLCATSNPRQGWETQYFGPGTRLLVL.

J is TRBJ1-2 and V is TRBV7-2, with 7 bases matching TRBD1. With V trimmed by 10 bases and J by 0 bases, 2 bases remained unmatched. Germline V gene sequence: CDR1 SGHTA, CDR2 FQGNSA. This CDR3 has 12 amino acids. CDR3 residues: CANRGPNYGYTF. The DNA for the CDR3 is TGTGCCAACAGGGGCCCTAACTATGGCTACACCTTC.

V usage is TRBV20-1 and J usage is TRBJ1-5, with D uncertain. The germline gives CDR1 DFQATT, CDR2 SNEGSKA (reference sequence). V was shortened by 4 bases and J by 1 base, with 8 bases between the two germline ends. The CDR3 length is 13 residues. CDR3 protein: CSAKGGSNQPQHF. CDR3 coding DNA: TGCAGTGCTAAGGGCGGAAGCAATCAGCCCCAGCATTTT.

The CDR3 here is CSARAADTGELFF. Written as DNA, the CDR3 is TGCAGTGCTAGGGCCGCTGACACCGGGGAGCTGTTTTTT. The V and J genes are TRBV20-1 and TRBJ2-2; D uncertain. Trimming took off 3 bases at V and 3 bases at J, with 8 bases between the two ends. This CDR3 contains 13 residues. Germline V gene lookup returns CDR1 DFQATT and CDR2 SNEGSKA (reference sequence).

The V gene is TRBV28, the J gene TRBJ2-4, with D possibly TRBD2 on 5 matching bases. Between the trimmed V and J ends, which lost 8 bases and 0 bases, there was a span of 17 bases. From germline, CDR1 is MDHEN and CDR2 SYDVKM. This CDR3 contains 16 residues. The chain's CDR3 is CASGAGDYIAKNIQYF. DNA of the CDR3: TGTGCCAGCGGTGCTGGTGACTATATAGCCAAAAACATTCAGTACTTC.

This clonotype was counted between two and nine times. This sequence joins TRBV20-1 and TRBJ2-5; D unclear. Germline V gene lookup returns CDR1 DFQATT and CDR2 SNEGSKA (reference sequence). The germline V and J ends were trimmed by 6 bases and 1 base, with 9 bases remaining between them. This CDR3 is 12 amino acids long. CDR3 nucleotides: TGCAGTGCAAGACTGTTCCAAGAGACCCAGTACTTC. It specifies CSARLFQETQYF.

V usage is TRBV5-1 and J usage is TRBJ1-2; a weak D match, TRBD1 (5 bases). V was cut by 4 bases and J by 4 bases, with 17 bases left in between. CDR1 is SGHRS and CDR2 is YFSETQ in the germline V gene. This CDR3 has 15 residues. The CDR3 loop is CASSPNGAALYGYTF. DNA for the CDR3: TGCGCCAGCAGCCCAAATGGGGCAGCTCTCTATGGCTACACCTTC.

This sequence joins TRBV20-1 and TRBJ2-7, with no clear D. The CDR3 totals 13 residues. Germline loops: CDR1 DFQATT, CDR2 SNEGSKA (reference sequence). Trimming left V 0 bases short and J 5 bases short, with 11 bases between. The CDR3 sequence: CSARDTRRNEQYF. The CDR3 DNA follows: TGCAGTGCTAGAGACACCCGCCGAAACGAGCAGTACTTC.

The V and J genes are TRBV6-1 and TRBJ2-7; TRBD2 might be the D (6 bases). V was cut by 4 bases and J by 10 bases, with 17 bases left in between. This CDR3 is built from 13 residues. From germline, CDR1 is MNHNS and CDR2 SASEGT. The CDR3 DNA is TGTGCCAGCAGTGTCGAGGGAGGAGGGTCCCAGTACTTC. Encoded protein: CASSVEGGGSQYF.

The rearrangement links TRBV18 to TRBJ2-5, with 7 bases matching TRBD1. The V gene's germline CDR1 is KGHSH and CDR2 LQKENI. The CDR3 consists of 13 residues. J lost 5 bases, V lost 5 bases, and 5 bases had no gene match. This chain's CDR3 is CASSSWDSETQYF. The CDR3 nucleotides are TGTGCCAGCTCAAGTTGGGACAGTGAGACCCAGTACTTC.

This clonotype occurred a few times. The chain employs TRBV20-1 and TRBJ2-1; D is possibly TRBD2 (6 bases). Germline V lookup: CDR1 DFQATT, CDR2 SNEGSKA (reference sequence). The CDR3 contains 13 residues. The ends were cut back, 1 base at V and 7 bases at J, with 11 bases in the middle. The DNA for the CDR3 is TGCAGTGCTAGAGTCGGCGGGGCTAATGAGCAGTTCTTC. Translating gives CSARVGGANEQFF.

The CDR3 loop reads CASSQGGTLAGKTYEQYF. The CDR3 DNA is TGTGCCAGCAGCCAAGGGGGCACTCTAGCGGGGAAAACCTACGAGCAGTACTTC. The chain couples TRBV4-2 to TRBJ2-7, with 9 bases fitting TRBD2. Trimming cost V 1 base and J 2 bases; bases outside gene matches: 12. Per germline, CDR1 LGHNA and CDR2 YNFKEQ. The CDR3 has 18 amino acids.

This clonotype was detected only once. The chain has TRBV7-2 and TRBJ1-1; TRBD1 aligns across 7 bases. Germline loops: CDR1 SGHTA, CDR2 FQGNSA. CDR3 length: 15 residues. Trimming at V came to 1 base and at J to 4 bases, leaving 6 bases not matched to a gene. This chain's CDR3 is CASSLGQGGSTEAFF. The CDR3 DNA sequence: TGTGCCAGCAGCTTAGGGCAGGGGGGGAGCACTGAAGCTTTCTTT. Based on the CDR3 plus reference TRBV7-2 and TRBJ1-1, the full variable domain is GAGVSQSPSNKVTEKGKDVELRCDPISGHTALYWYRQSLGQGLEFLIYFQGNSAPDKSGLPSDRFSAERTGGSVSTLTIQRTQQEDSAVYLCASSLGQGGSTEAFFGQGTRLTVV.

This clonotype was found once. The junction departs from germline at one end; a sequencing error may be responsible. This CDR3 reads CASISYKQYF. DNA of the CDR3: TGTGCCAGTATTTCCTACAAGCAGTACTTC. V gene TRBV9 combines with J gene TRBJ2-7, with D unclear. The CDR3 is 10 amino acids. The germline CDR1 and CDR2 sequences are SGDLS and YYNGEE.

The chain recombines TRBV20-1 with TRBJ2-3; no clear D. Germline V gene sequence: CDR1 DFQATT, CDR2 SNEGSKA (reference sequence). V was shortened by 0 bases and J by 3 bases, with 4 bases between the two germline ends. This CDR3 is built from 12 residues. The CDR3 DNA sequence: TGCAGTGCTAGAGATGAAACAGATACGCAGTATTTT. Residues: CSARDETDTQYF.

This clonotype showed up just once. The rearrangement links TRBV6-2 or TRBV6-3 to TRBJ1-5, with D possibly matching TRBD1 (5 bases). CDR1 is MNHEY and CDR2 is SVGEGT in the germline V gene. The CDR3 sequence is 14 residues long. Deletions cut 11 bases from V and 7 bases from J, with 21 bases between. CDR3 DNA sequence: TGTGCCTCTAACCTGGGGACGGTGCGGCAGCCCCAGCATTTT. It codes for CASNLGTVRQPQHF.

The rearrangement links TRBV3-1 to TRBJ2-3, with 8 nucleotides matching TRBD2. This CDR3 is 17 amino acids long. Germline CDR1 reads LGHDT; CDR2 reads YNNKEL (reference sequence). Trimming took 3 bases from V and 2 from J; bases not matched to a gene: 10. Written as DNA, the CDR3 is TGTGCCAGCAGCCAGGACTCGGCGGGAGGCTACACAGATACGCAGTATTTT. Amino acids: CASSQDSAGGYTDTQYF.

Only a few counts were recorded for this clonotype. The chain couples TRBV7-2 to TRBJ2-3; D unresolved. This CDR3 has 15 residues. Germline CDR1 is SGHTA and CDR2 is FQGNSA. V dropped 2 bases and J dropped 5 bases, with 14 bases sitting between them. The CDR3 sequence: CASSLSLGPQDTQYF. The CDR3 region has the DNA TGTGCCAGCAGCTTAAGTCTAGGCCCCCAAGATACGCAGTATTTT. Combining the CDR3 with reference TRBV7-2 and TRBJ2-3 gives the whole variable domain GAGVSQSPSNKVTEKGKDVELRCDPISGHTALYWYRQSLGQGLEFLIYFQGNSAPDKSGLPSDRFSAERTGGSVSTLTIQRTQQEDSAVYLCASSLSLGPQDTQYFGPGTRLTVL.

The chain combines TRBV10-3 with TRBJ2-5, with 13 bases aligning to TRBD2. The end of the DNA is better explained by TRBJ2-7, so the J call may be wrong. Germline-derived CDR1 and CDR2 are ENHRY and SYGVKD. The CDR3 is 18 residues long. The CDR3 here is CAISGGGTSGEASYEQYF. CDR3 coding DNA: TGTGCCATCAGCGGTGGGGGGACTAGCGGGGAGGCGTCCTACGAGCAGTACTTC.

There are many counts of this clonotype. The chain combines TRBV7-6 with TRBJ2-7; D perhaps matches TRBD2 (5 bases). This CDR3 has 13 amino acids. V lost 5 bases and J 0 bases, leaving 8 bases between the germline ends. Germline values: CDR1 SGHVS, CDR2 FNYEAQ. CDR3 sequence reads: CASSGLSSYEQYF. For the CDR3, the DNA is TGTGCCAGCAGCGGACTGAGCTCCTACGAGCAGTACTTC.

The J gene is TRBJ1-2, the V gene TRBV5-1, with TRBD1 matching 9 bases. The V segment lost 6 bases and the J segment 8 bases; nucleotides outside the gene matches: 11. The CDR3 has 14 amino acids. CDR1 is SGHRS, CDR2 YFSETQ, per germline. The CDR3 loop reads CASKDTGGENGYTF. The CDR3 DNA reads as TGCGCCAGCAAAGATACAGGGGGCGAGAACGGCTACACCTTC.

The V call is TRBV3-1, the J call TRBJ2-7, with 7 nucleotides matching TRBD2. The DNA matches TRBJ2-5 better at its end, which makes the J call doubtful. In germline, CDR1 is LGHDT, CDR2 YNNKEL (reference sequence). This CDR3 is built from 16 residues. The chain's CDR3 is CASSQDPGLTWETQYF. As DNA, the CDR3 is TGTGCCAGCAGCCAAGACCCGGGACTAACGTGGGAGACCCAGTACTTC.

J is TRBJ1-2 and V is TRBV7-9; 8 bases align to TRBD1. The ends lost 5 bases at V and 4 bases at J; junction bases unmatched: 6. There are 14 residues in the CDR3. Germline V gene lookup returns CDR1 SEHNR and CDR2 FQNEAQ (reference sequence). For the CDR3, the DNA is TGTGCCAGCAGCGCTCCGGGACAGGCCTATGGCTACACCTTC. It translates to CASSAPGQAYGYTF.

The chain links TRBV29-1 to TRBJ1-6; tentative D call: TRBD1 (6 bases). The CDR3 extends over 15 amino acids. Per the germline V gene, CDR1 is SQVTM and CDR2 is ANQGSEA. Trimming took off 4 bases at V and 8 bases at J, with 18 bases between the two ends. The CDR3 nucleotides read TGCAGCGTTGCGGAGGGGGGAGTTCGGGATTCACCCCTCCACTTT. Protein product: CSVAEGGVRDSPLHF.